This T cell receptor (beta chain) appears in the sequencing data of a study of T cell changes during pregnancy in multiple sclerosis. Some clones are missing from TCRdb's copy, which holds only in-frame ones; the method was immunoSEQ multiplex PCR. The sample holds approximately 69,000 clones, 90% to 95% seen once. V lost 7 bases, J lost 7 bases, and 13 bases lay in between. This CDR3 spans 12 amino acids. Germline V gives CDR1 SGHAT, CDR2 FQNNGV. This clonotype originated in a female donor in good health, enrolled as a control in a pregnancy study. Specimen: CD4+ T cells from peripheral blood mononuclear cells, collected in the third trimester of pregnancy. The chain carries TRBV11-2 and TRBJ1-2, with no clear D. The CDR3 spells CASTNLVGGYTF. CDR3 nucleotides: TGTGCCAGCACGAATCTAGTGGGTGGCTACACCTTC.